This is a list of T cell receptor beta chains from one sample in a study of blood T cell repertoires in COVID-19. Generated by immunoSEQ multiplex PCR, the TCRdb table keeps only in-frame clones and is missing some. Here the sample spans 150,000 to 200,000 clones, roughly nine tenths being singletons. Sequenced: PBMCs or T cells enriched from blood (not recorded which). These TCRs come from a human donor with acute COVID-19. The donor label of this sample is uncertain. CDR3s include the opening cysteine and the closing phenylalanine or tryptophan. The order of the fields is V gene, D gene, J gene, clone size, CDR3 DNA, CDR3 protein. D genes are given only for firm matches. Some rows mark clone size as missing; the rest say once, few, many or name a class of expanded clone.

TRBV27	TRBD2	TRBJ2-7	.	TGTGCCAGCAGCGTGGGGGGGGGAGCCTACGAGCAGTACTTC	CASSVGGGAYEQYF
TRBV30	TRBD1	TRBJ2-3	.	TGTGCCTGGAGTGTACTCCCCCCCGGGACAGGCACAGATACGCAGTATTTT	CAWSVLPPGTGTDTQYF
TRBV10-3	.	TRBJ2-1	.	TGTGCCATCAGTGAGTCGATTGGAAGTACGGGAAGACAGGGAGGGCAGTTCTTC	CAISESIGSTGRQGGQFF
TRBV21-1	.	TRBJ1-1	.	TGTGCCAGCCTAACCACAGTAGACACTGAAGCTTTCTTT	CASLTTVDTEAFF
TRBV9	TRBD2	TRBJ2-6	.	TGTGCCAGCAGCATCTTAGCGGGGGGGCTTGGGGCCAACGTCCTGACTTTC	CASSILAGGLGANVLTF
TRBV5-4	.	TRBJ1-2	.	TGTGCCAGCAGCTTGGACCTCGGTCATGGCTACACCTTC	CASSLDLGHGYTF
TRBV6-1	TRBD1	TRBJ1-1	.	TGTGCCAGCAGTGAAGCGCCATGGGACAGGCTGAACACTGAAGCTTTCTTT	CASSEAPWDRLNTEAFF
TRBV4-1	.	TRBJ1-5	.	TGCGCCAGCAGCCAAGACAGGGGATTTAATCAGCCCCAGCATTTT	CASSQDRGFNQPQHF
TRBV12-5	.	TRBJ2-7	.	TGTGCTAGTGGGACGCCGGGACTTTTAGTGGAGCAGTACTTC	CASGTPGLLVEQYF
TRBV19	TRBD1	TRBJ2-1	.	TGTGCCAGTAGTCCAGACCGGTGGACAGGGAGTGGATCCAGCTCCTACAATGAGCAGTTCTTC	CASSPDRWTGSGSSSYNEQFF
TRBV2	TRBD1	TRBJ2-2	once	TGTGCCAGCAGCGGACAGGGGTTTCACACCGGGGAGCTGTTTTTT	CASSGQGFHTGELFF
TRBV3-1/TRBV3-2	.	TRBJ1-1	.	TGTGCCAGCAGCCAAGCGGCAGGGTCGGGCACTGAAGCTTTCTTT	CASSQAAGSGTEAFF
TRBV4-1	TRBD1	TRBJ1-1	.	TGCGCCAGCAGCCAAGGGCAGGGGGCGAACACTGAAGCTTTCTTT	CASSQGQGANTEAFF
TRBV4-1	TRBD1	TRBJ2-2	.	TGCGCCAGCAGCCAAGATGGAGGCAGGGGGCTCGGCGGGGAGCTGTTTTTT	CASSQDGGRGLGGELFF
TRBV20-1	.	TRBJ2-3	.	TGCAAGGGGGTTAGCACAGATACGCAGTATTTT	CKGVSTDTQYF
TRBV7-9	TRBD1	TRBJ1-5	.	TGTGCCAGCAGCCGACAGGGTTCCGATCAGCCCCAGCATTTT	CASSRQGSDQPQHF
TRBV7-9	TRBD1	TRBJ1-5	few	TGTGCCAGCAGCGTGGGACAGGGGGCGAGGAATGATCAGCCCCAGCATTTT	CASSVGQGARNDQPQHF
TRBV11-1	TRBD2	TRBJ2-1	.	TGTGCCAGCAATCGGGGGGGCCAGGAAAATGAGCAGTTCTTC	CASNRGGQENEQFF
TRBV25-1	TRBD1	TRBJ1-3	.	TGTGCCAGCAGTGTAACAGGGGGAGGAAACACCATATATTTT	CASSVTGGGNTIYF
TRBV6-5	.	TRBJ1-4	.	TGTGCCAGCAGTTACTCTTTCAGGGATGAAAAACTGTTTTTT	CASSYSFRDEKLFF
TRBV7-9	.	TRBJ2-3	.	TGTGCCAGCAGCCCCCTGTCCTTGGATACGCAGTATTTT	CASSPLSLDTQYF
TRBV5-4	.	TRBJ2-7	.	TGTGCCAGCAGCTTGGCCCCCCGGGTCTCCTACGAGCAGTACTTC	CASSLAPRVSYEQYF
TRBV18	.	TRBJ1-2	.	TGTGCCAGCTCACCGGGAGAGGGTGGCTACACCTTC	CASSPGEGGYTF
TRBV18	TRBD2	TRBJ2-1	.	TGTGCCAGCTCCCCCCGGGAGGGTAGCGGGGGGTCTGAGCAGTTCTTC	CASSPREGSGGSEQFF
TRBV7-3	TRBD2	TRBJ2-3	once	TGTGCCAGCAGTAATGGACTAGCGGCCACAGATACGCAGTATTTT	CASSNGLAATDTQYF
TRBV7-3	TRBD1	TRBJ1-1	.	TGTGCCAGCAGTTCTGGACAGGGAACGAACACTGAAGCTTTCTTT	CASSSGQGTNTEAFF
TRBV5-4	.	TRBJ1-1	.	TGTGCCAGCAGCATCGCGGGGGAACCTGAAGCTTTCTTT	CASSIAGEPEAFF
TRBV7-6	.	TRBJ2-2	.	TGTGCCAGCAGCCAAACCCCTGGATCTAGGCCCCAAACGAACACCGGGGAGCTGTTTTTT	CASSQTPGSRPQTNTGELFF
TRBV2	.	TRBJ1-6	.	TGTGCCAGCAGTGAGGGGGACTGGGGTTCACCCCTCCACTTT	CASSEGDWGSPLHF
TRBV5-8	.	TRBJ2-1	once	TGTGCCAGCAGCTTGAGTTTGCGTGAGCAGTTCTTC	CASSLSLREQFF
TRBV27	.	TRBJ2-7	.	TGTGCCAGCAGTTTATCAGGAGGGTCGAACTACGAGCAGTACTTC	CASSLSGGSNYEQYF
TRBV27	TRBD2	TRBJ2-7	.	TGTGCCAGCAGTTTACGCGGGACTAGCGGGGGCCTAAGCTCCTACGAGCAGTACTTC	CASSLRGTSGGLSSYEQYF
TRBV3-1/TRBV3-2	.	TRBJ2-2	few	TGTGCCAGCACGACAGCGACGAACACCGGGGAGCTGTTTTTT	CASTTATNTGELFF
TRBV2	TRBD1	TRBJ1-4	.	TGTGCCAGCAGTGGGACAGGGGAACTGTTTTTT	CASSGTGELFF
TRBV11-2	.	TRBJ2-2	.	TGTGCCAGCAGCTTACGGACCGGGGAGCTGTTTTTT	CASSLRTGELFF
TRBV29-1	TRBD2	TRBJ2-3	once	TGCAGCGTTGTACCTTGGCTAGCGGGGGGCCCCGATCGCACAGATACGCAGTATTTT	CSVVPWLAGGPDRTDTQYF
TRBV7-8	.	TRBJ1-1	.	TGTGCCAGCAGCTTAGTTAAGACAGGAGCCCAGTCCTTT	CASSLVKTGAQSF
TRBV7-2	TRBD2	TRBJ2-1	.	TGTGCCAGCAGCTTTGGGACTAGCGGGGGGGCGAGTGAGCAGTTCTTC	CASSFGTSGGASEQFF
TRBV7-2	.	TRBJ2-7	.	TGTGCCAGCAGCTTAGGTACAGACCTAATCTACGAGCAGTACTTC	CASSLGTDLIYEQYF
TRBV10-2	TRBD1	TRBJ2-2	.	TGCGCCAGCAGCCGGCCCCCACCGGGACAGGGTGTGAACACCGGGGAGCTGTTTTTT	CASSRPPPGQGVNTGELFF
TRBV5-1	TRBD2	TRBJ2-3	.	TGCGCCAGCAGGAGGACTAGCGGCACAGATACGCAGTATTTT	CASRRTSGTDTQYF